This T cell receptor beta chain was sequenced in a study of CD8+ T cells in alopecia areata (dated by TCRdb to the late 2010s). As for the study more broadly: The treated patients, all with moderate-to-severe alopecia areata, were enrolled in an open-label pilot trial of oral tofacitinib given at 5 to 10 mg twice daily. Patients stayed on tofacitinib for 6 to 18 months and then had 6 months of follow-up off drug so that delayed response and recurrence could be assessed. The SALT score, which quantifies the percentage of affected scalp surface area, was used to measure disease severity in treated patients. High-throughput TCRbeta sequencing was used to examine T cell clonal expansion in alopecia areata in both the C3H/HeJ mouse model and human patients. Human TCRbeta sequencing covered scalp tissue and sorted CD4+ and CD8+ peripheral blood T cells from patchy and totalis/universalis alopecia areata patients and healthy controls. Tofacitinib-treated patients had biopsies at baseline and at 4 and 24 weeks of treatment, with a later scalp biopsy in several patients. Scalp clonality was compared among normal scalp (n=4), patchy alopecia areata scalp (n=8), and alopecia totalis/universalis scalp (n=8). The RNA source kit depended on sample type: the PAXgene miRNA kit for fixed scalp, the miRNeasy kit for PBMCs, and the RNeasy kit for mouse skin. immunoSEQ multiplex PCR using 35 Vbeta forward primers and 13 Jbeta reverse primers was used to amplify TCRbeta CDR3 regions. Broad study findings and their caveats: Compared with mice, TCR sequences shared between patients were less clear, possibly partly because of HLA diversity across the patient population. Unlike mouse skin, which is dominated by gammadelta T cells, normal human skin has resident alphabeta T cells that are also sequenced, and this complicates analysis of the scalp TCR repertoire. Compared with normal scalp, lesional scalp, particularly in alopecia totalis/universalis, had higher clonality and more expanded CD8+ clones, which suggests antigenic drive. Because the treated cohort was small and had just a single nonresponder, larger studies are needed to establish links between baseline CD8+ expansion and response. Many expanded lesional clones were found to persist in scalp and blood during tofacitinib treatment, and relapse after treatment cessation may be partly explained by this persistence. Tofacitinib significantly lowered scalp clonality and the number of expanded CD8+ clones among the top 100 scalp clones.

The time point label for this specimen denotes: less than five weeks on oral tofacitinib. According to the study, the label for this sample's treatment or condition signals: oral pan-JAK inhibitor, 5-10 mg twice daily. Peripheral blood and lesional scalp punch biopsies were obtained from patients with alopecia areata. Scalp biopsies from humans were placed right away in PAXgene tissue containers for fixation. Points on this clone: Its antigen remains unidentified. Its ends do not fully match the called genes, so a read error is possible.

Taken from cysteine to phenylalanine, the CDR3 has 14 residues. Only the CDR3 part of the read is kept: 42 bases, read in frame from the first base. The germline V gene yields ENHRY for CDR1 and SYGVKD for CDR2. Receptors were amplified or captured by the immunoSEQ multiplex PCR assay. For TCR sequencing, RNA was extracted from every sample and reverse transcribed into cDNA to serve as template. First-strand cDNA was synthesized with SuperScript III using a 2:1 mix of oligo-dT and random hexamers. A synthetic immune receptor repertoire was used to gauge amplification bias, and whatever bias remained was removed computationally. The paper's data handling went like this. After raw reads were preprocessed to remove errors, the CDR3 was defined following IMGT conventions as running from the conserved cysteine to phenylalanine. Clonality was calculated as 1 minus Shannon entropy normalized by log2 of the number of productive unique TCRs. Whether each scalp clone was CD4 or CD8 was inferred by checking scalp TCRbeta sequences against the CD4 and CD8 repertoires from sorted blood. TCRdb re-hosts the immuneACCESS table, in-frame sequences only. Its copies lack some clones; in the studies checked, an unresolved V gene accounts for under half of them, and the cause for the rest is not known. That table is the source of V, J and clone size, and D and trimming were worked out from the DNA. Across this sample there are approximately 4,500 clones, with around 68% seen only once. The ten largest clones add up to over 10% of the sample.

The receptor comes from a human donor with alopecia areata. The chain couples TRBV10-3 to TRBJ1-5; there is no confident call for the D gene. Source: skin, taken at week 4, from a patient treated with tofacitinib. The CDR3 loop reads CATSRENSNQPQHF. The nucleotide sequence reads as follows: TGTGCCACCAGTAGGGAAAATAGCAATCAGCCCCAGCATTTT.